Sequencing of this T cell receptor (beta chain) was carried out in a study of cytomegalovirus exposure and HLA in healthy donors (dated by TCRdb to about 2017). The study in broad terms: In an earlier analysis of under 750 of the donors, 276 Gb of sequence data and approximately 100 million unique TCR beta sequences from 150 million to 200 million T cells were reported. Around 330 gigabases of sequencing data and around 85 million unique TCR sequences made up an early release that covered several hundred HLA-typed donors. Of the 350 to 450 genotyped donors, less than 85% were placed in the genetic ancestry cluster associated with self-reported Caucasian donors. The aim of the study was to test whether cataloging public T cell receptors could identify signatures of past pathogen exposure. The study used immunosequencing to profile the T cell repertoires of some 600 subjects and linked those repertoires to cytomegalovirus serostatus. A separate validation cohort of roughly 130 different subjects was used in addition to the 666-subject first cohort. To predict cytomegalovirus infection status, the study brought together high-throughput TCR immunosequencing, statistical association of individual TCRs with disease status, and machine learning. A later analysis re-analyzed previously published TCR beta repertoires from about 730 donors and added high-resolution HLA genotyping to study TCR occurrence patterns. Rather than using new phenotypic data, the later analysis identified candidate immune exposures from TCR beta sequences and from how often those sequences occurred across donors. In an earlier analysis of around 540 of the donors, high-throughput TCR beta sequencing was used to judge whether each TCR beta V gene segment behaved as functional or pseudogenic. Donor age, sex, ethnicity and CMV serostatus were compiled alongside the repertoire data. A later genetic analysis used genome-wide SNP genotypes for about 65% of the 666 donors, treating that subset as a discovery cohort. Every discovery cohort repertoire had been produced on one sequencing platform. Class I and class II HLA loci were covered by the typing at four-digit resolution. Typing coverage varied by locus: roughly 620-640 donors for A, B, C, DRB1 and DQB1; more than 500 for DQA1; more than 600 for DPA1; 400 to 480 for DPB1. Several DR-DQ haplotypes were treated as single units for association and clustering because of strong linkage in the cohort. Among a few hundred genotyped donors of the cohort, an average of roughly 240,000 unique TCR beta nucleotide sequences were sequenced per donor, around 20% of them non-productive. General findings and caveats noted by the study authors: Broadly in line with IMGT annotations, most TCR beta V segments showed up in productive rearrangements about 87% or about 30% of the time in an earlier analysis of approximately 600 of the donors. In a later analysis, HLA-associated TCR beta chains showed more clonal expansion and lower generation probabilities than non-associated chains that were equally common. In both the original and validation cohorts, the classifier was reported to diagnose cytomegalovirus status with high specificity and sensitivity. A later analysis associated about 17,000 TCR beta sequences with specific HLA alleles at a false discovery rate of 0.05. A later analysis found that most CMV-associated TCR beta chains appeared HLA-restricted, with HLA associations seemingly driven largely by CMV exposure. V-gene and J-gene trimming of TCR beta chains was associated with a missense DCLRE1C variant in a later genetic analysis, and the association was replicated in an independent cohort. According to a later genetic analysis, donors in an Asian-associated ancestry cluster had fewer N-insertions in productive TCRs than the approximately 700-donor mean. A further reported finding was that TCR beta sequences accurately predicted the HLA-A and HLA-B alleles for most subjects in the first cohort. Because some donors lacked HLA typing at each locus, the association tests relied only on the typed subset. The cohort was sequenced for TCR beta chains only, and without alpha or paired-chain data the features that could be detected were limited. Correlated functional status among segregating V segments might reflect linkage disequilibrium, but an unknown experimental factor could not be ruled out. Across donors, most TCR sequences were observed very rarely, whereas some public TCRs were present in many individuals. Some IMGT-functional V segments, including TRBV6-2 and TRBV6-3, could not be told apart with the 87-base-pair reads, so those segments were excluded. Seventeen rarely observed V segments, including chromosome 9 orphons, were excluded from the earlier analysis of several hundred of the donors because counts were too low. According to a later analysis, TCR association rates differed among HLA loci, with DRB1 alleles showing the most associated TCRs and HLA-C alleles showing the fewest. A cluster of highly shared sequence variants was judged likely to be a technical artifact of the sequencing pipeline. According to the authors, the approach could potentially be generalized to other disease states and immunological phenotypes. A few of the identified cytomegalovirus-associated TCR beta chains were confirmed in vitro to be specific for cytomegalovirus antigens. For the cohort, immune exposure information was limited to CMV serostatus. The presence/absence analyses assumed that sequencing depth was roughly uniform across donors, and that assumption may not be true. The study gave a list of 150 to 200 TCR beta chains associated with cytomegalovirus. When HLA alleles, especially DR and DQ, strongly co-occurred, TCR associations were difficult to assign to individual alleles. In a later analysis, several top co-occurrence clusters were reported to appear linked to parvovirus B19, influenza, CMV and Epstein-Barr virus.

The cohort was made up of 500 to 800 healthy bone marrow donors. At the time of sampling, every cohort member was nominally healthy, though immune exposures that went unrecorded were likely present. The donor tested CMV seronegative and was one of the 352 seronegative cohort members. A peripheral blood sample was provided by each donor, and peripheral blood mononuclear cells were used for TCR beta sequencing. The Qiagen DNeasy Blood Extraction Kit was used to extract genomic DNA from the blood cell samples. The CDR3 starts with the cysteine, ends with the phenylalanine, and has 15 residues. The entry retains the CDR3 DNA only, 45 bases that are in frame from base 1. The trim is 2 bases for V and 0 bases for J, with a gap of 11 bases between the germline ends. CDR1 and CDR2 (SGHNT, YYREEE) derive from the germline V gene (reference sequence). Receptor libraries were prepared by the immunoSEQ multiplex PCR assay. The multiplex PCR relied on a mix of 60 forward primers for TCR Vbeta segments and 13 reverse primers for TCR Jbeta segments. The CDR3 region of rearranged TCR beta genes was amplified from genomic DNA with a multiplex PCR assay. The amplified TCR beta libraries were sequenced on the Illumina HiSeq System as 87-base-pair reads. The source study handled its data this way. A later analysis counted about 80 million unique TCR beta chains across the 500 to 850 repertoires, and about 10 million of these chains were shared by at least two donors. A nearest-neighbor algorithm error-corrected the raw reads and collapsed the reads into unique sequences, merging closely related sequences to remove PCR and sequencing errors. To assign V, D and J gene segments, CDR3 sequences were aligned to IMGT reference sequences. For a sequence to be retained, at least a six-nucleotide match to both a V gene segment and a J gene segment was required. Rearrangements were called productive when the CDR3 lacked stop codons and stayed in frame with V and J; all others were non-productive. Following IMGT convention, CDR3 was defined as the stretch from the second conserved V-encoded cysteine up to the conserved J-encoded phenylalanine. The earlier analysis of 500 to 750 of the donors excluded any sequence lacking an unambiguous match to a single V gene segment. In an earlier analysis of around 600 of the donors, V segments were called functional above 56.7% productive rearrangements and were called segregating when the between-donor standard deviation exceeded 5%. A statistical classification framework was developed to diagnose cytomegalovirus status using the catalog of TCR beta chain sequences. In a later analysis, TCR nucleotide sequences were compared against IMGT/GENE-DB human TR gene sequences so that V and J genes could be assigned. Using the TCRdist pipeline, a later analysis assigned CDR3 sequences along with most-parsimonious VDJ recombination scenarios. In a later analysis, each TCR beta chain was defined by its CDR3 amino acid sequence together with its V-gene family, and reads lacking a unique V-gene family were excluded. As a way to deal with suspected cross-contamination and a sequencing artifact, a later analysis dropped 592 nucleotide sequences that were highly shared and had low generation probability. In a later analysis, a clonal expansion index for each public chain was calculated from normalized within-repertoire ranks of inferred template counts. In a later analysis, generation probabilities were computed with a VDJ recombination model fitted to out-of-frame rearrangements, and the resulting probabilities were checked against IGoR. Hypergeometric tests were used in a later analysis to score TCR-TCR, TCR-HLA and TCR-CMV co-occurrence, with a repertoire-size bias correction applied to the TCR pairs. To estimate false discovery rates, a later analysis permuted the HLA or CMV assignments 20 times. In a later analysis, co-occurring TCRs were grouped using DBSCAN, and TCRdist sequence similarity was added for clustering within HLA-allele-positive subsets. Repertoires with fewer than 30,000 or more than 120,000 public chains, plus five repertoires with anomalous nucleotide sharing, were excluded from co-occurrence clustering. What TCRdb holds here is the immuneACCESS table cut down to in-frame rearrangements. Part of the clones is not present; checked against another copy, under half of the missing clones reflect an unresolved V gene, and the others are unexplained. V and J calls and clone size are those listed in that table; D and trimming were worked out from the DNA. This sample's table carries 130,000 or so clones. The top ten clones comprise 2% of the sample.

With regard to this clone: Its antigen is not yet known.

The material sequenced was PBMCs. This receptor was taken from a woman aged 55-69 years in good health and CMV-seronegative. The sequence is built from TRBV5-4 and TRBJ1-2; TRBD1 could be the D gene, as 5 bases match. The nucleotide sequence is given as TGTGCCAGCAGCTTCCCGCGGGGGACTAACTATGGCTACACCTTC. Its protein is CASSFPRGTNYGYTF.